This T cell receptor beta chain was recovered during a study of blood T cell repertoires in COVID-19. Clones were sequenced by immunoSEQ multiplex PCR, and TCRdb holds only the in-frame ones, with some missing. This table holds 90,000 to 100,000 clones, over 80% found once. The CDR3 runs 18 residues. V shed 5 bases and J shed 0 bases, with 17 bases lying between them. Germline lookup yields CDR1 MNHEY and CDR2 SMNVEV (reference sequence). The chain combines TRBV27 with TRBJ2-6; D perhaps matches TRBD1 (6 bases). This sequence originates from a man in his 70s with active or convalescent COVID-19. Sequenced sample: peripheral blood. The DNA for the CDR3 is TGTGCCAGCAGTCCCCGACAGAGGGGGAGCTCTGGGGCCAACGTCCTGACTTTC. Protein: CASSPRQRGSSGANVLTF.